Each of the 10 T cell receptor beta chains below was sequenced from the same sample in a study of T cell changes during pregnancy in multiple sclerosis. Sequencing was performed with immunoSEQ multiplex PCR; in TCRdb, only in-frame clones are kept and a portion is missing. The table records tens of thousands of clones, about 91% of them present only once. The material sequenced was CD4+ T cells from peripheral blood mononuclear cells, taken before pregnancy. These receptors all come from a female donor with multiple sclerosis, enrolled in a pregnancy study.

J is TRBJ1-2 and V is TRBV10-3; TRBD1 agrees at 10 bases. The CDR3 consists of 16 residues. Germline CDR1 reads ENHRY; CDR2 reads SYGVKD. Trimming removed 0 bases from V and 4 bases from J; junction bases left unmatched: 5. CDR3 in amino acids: CAISESGTGVSYGYTF. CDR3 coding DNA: TGTGCCATCAGTGAGTCGGGGACAGGGGTAAGCTATGGCTACACCTTC.

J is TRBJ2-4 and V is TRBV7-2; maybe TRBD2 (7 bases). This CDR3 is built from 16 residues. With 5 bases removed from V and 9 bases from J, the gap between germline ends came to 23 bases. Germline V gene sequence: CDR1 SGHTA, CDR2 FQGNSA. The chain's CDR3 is CASSPAGRGMFGIQYF. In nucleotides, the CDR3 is TGTGCCAGCAGCCCCGCGGGGAGGGGGATGTTCGGCATTCAGTACTTC.

In nucleotides, the CDR3 is TGTGCTAGTGGTTCCACAGGGTACACCGGGGAGCTGTTTTTT. It translates to CASGSTGYTGELFF. The gene calls are TRBV12-5 and TRBJ2-2, with D tentatively TRBD1 (6 bases). Germline assignment: CDR1 LGHNT and CDR2 FRNRAP. The ends were cut back, 4 bases at V and 3 bases at J, with 9 bases in the middle. The CDR3 is made up of 14 amino acids.

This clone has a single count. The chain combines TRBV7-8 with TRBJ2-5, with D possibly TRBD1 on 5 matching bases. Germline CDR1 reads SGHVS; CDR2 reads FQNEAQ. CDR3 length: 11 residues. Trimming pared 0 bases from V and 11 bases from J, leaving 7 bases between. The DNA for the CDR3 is TGTGCCAGCAGCTTAGCCAGGGATCAGTACTTC. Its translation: CASSLARDQYF.

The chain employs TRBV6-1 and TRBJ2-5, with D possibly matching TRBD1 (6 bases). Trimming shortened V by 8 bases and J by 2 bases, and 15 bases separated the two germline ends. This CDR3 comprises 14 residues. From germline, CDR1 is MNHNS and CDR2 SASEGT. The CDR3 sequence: CASLDRRLQETQYF. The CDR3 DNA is TGTGCCAGCCTAGACAGGCGACTACAAGAGACCCAGTACTTC.

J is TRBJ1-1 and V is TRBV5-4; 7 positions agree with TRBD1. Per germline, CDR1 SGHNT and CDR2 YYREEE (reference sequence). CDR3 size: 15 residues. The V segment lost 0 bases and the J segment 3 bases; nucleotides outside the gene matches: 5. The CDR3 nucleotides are TGTGCCAGCAGCTTGGATACGACAGGGTACACTGAAGCTTTCTTT. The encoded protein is CASSLDTTGYTEAFF.

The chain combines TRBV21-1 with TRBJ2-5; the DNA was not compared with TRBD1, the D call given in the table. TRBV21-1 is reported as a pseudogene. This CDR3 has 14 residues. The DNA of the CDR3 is TGTGCCAGCAGCAGAGGACAGACGGGAGAGACCCAGTACTTC. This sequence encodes CASSRGQTGETQYF.

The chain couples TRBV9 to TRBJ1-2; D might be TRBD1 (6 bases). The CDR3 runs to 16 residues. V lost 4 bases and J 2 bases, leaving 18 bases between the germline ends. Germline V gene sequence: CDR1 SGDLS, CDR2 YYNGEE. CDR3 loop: CASSPSGHRYNYGYTF. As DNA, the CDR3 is TGTGCCAGCAGCCCCTCGGGACACCGCTACAACTATGGCTACACCTTC.

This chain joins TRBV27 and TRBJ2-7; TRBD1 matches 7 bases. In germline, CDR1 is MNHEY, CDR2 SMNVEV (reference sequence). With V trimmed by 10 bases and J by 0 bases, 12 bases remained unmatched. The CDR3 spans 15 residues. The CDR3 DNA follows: TGTGCCACCATGGACAGGCCGGGTCCCTCCTACGAGCAGTACTTC. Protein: CATMDRPGPSYEQYF.

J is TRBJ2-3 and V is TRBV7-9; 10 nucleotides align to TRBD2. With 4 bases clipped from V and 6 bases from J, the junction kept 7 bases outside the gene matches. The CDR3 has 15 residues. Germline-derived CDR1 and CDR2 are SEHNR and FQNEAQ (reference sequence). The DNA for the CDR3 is TGTGCCAGCAGCTGGAGGCAAGCGGGGGGGGATACGCAGTATTTT. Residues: CASSWRQAGGDTQYF.